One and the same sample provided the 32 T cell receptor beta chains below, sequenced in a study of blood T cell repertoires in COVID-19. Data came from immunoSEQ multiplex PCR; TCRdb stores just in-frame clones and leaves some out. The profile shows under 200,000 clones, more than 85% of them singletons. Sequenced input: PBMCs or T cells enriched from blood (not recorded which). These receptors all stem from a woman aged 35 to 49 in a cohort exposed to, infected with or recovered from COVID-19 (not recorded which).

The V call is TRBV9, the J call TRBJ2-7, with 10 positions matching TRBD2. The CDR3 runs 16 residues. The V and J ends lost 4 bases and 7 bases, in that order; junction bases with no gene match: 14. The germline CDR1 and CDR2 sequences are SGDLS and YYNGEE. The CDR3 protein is CASSPFSGTSEGEQYF. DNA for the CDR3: TGTGCCAGCAGCCCATTCTCCGGGACTAGCGAAGGGGAGCAGTACTTC.

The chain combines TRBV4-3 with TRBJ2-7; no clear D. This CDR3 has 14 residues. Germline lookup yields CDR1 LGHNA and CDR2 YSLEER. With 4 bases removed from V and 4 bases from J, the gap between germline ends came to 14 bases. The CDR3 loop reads CASSPRVHAYEQYF. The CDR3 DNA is TGCGCCAGCAGCCCCCGGGTGCACGCTTACGAGCAGTACTTC.

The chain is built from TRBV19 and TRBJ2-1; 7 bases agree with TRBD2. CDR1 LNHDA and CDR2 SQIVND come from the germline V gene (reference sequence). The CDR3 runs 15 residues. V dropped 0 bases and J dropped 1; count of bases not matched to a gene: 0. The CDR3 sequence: CASSIEAGSYNEQFF. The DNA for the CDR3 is TGTGCCAGTAGTATAGAAGCGGGATCCTACAATGAGCAGTTCTTC.

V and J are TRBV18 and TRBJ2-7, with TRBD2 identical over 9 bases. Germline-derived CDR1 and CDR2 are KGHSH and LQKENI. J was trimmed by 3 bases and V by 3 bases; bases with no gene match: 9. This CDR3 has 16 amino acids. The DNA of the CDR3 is TGTGCCAGCTCACCTATGGGCCTAGCGGGAAACTACGAGCAGTACTTC. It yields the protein CASSPMGLAGNYEQYF.

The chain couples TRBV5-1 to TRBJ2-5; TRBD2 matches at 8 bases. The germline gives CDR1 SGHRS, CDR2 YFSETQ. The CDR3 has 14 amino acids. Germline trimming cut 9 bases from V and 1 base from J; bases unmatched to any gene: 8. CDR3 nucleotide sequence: TGCGCCACACACCGGGGGGGAGGCCAAGAGACCCAGTACTTC. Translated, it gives CATHRGGGQETQYF.

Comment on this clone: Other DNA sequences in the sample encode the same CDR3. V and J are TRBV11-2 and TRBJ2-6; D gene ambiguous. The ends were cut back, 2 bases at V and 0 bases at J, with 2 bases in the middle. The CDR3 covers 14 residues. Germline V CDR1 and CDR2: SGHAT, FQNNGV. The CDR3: CASSLLSGANVLTF. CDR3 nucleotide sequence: TGTGCCAGCAGCTTACTCTCTGGGGCCAACGTCCTGACTTTC.

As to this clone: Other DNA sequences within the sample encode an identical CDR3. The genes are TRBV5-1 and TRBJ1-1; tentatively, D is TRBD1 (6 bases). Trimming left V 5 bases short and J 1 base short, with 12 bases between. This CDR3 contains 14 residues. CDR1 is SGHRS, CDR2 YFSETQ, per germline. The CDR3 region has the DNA TGCGCCAGCAGTTTAGGGGGTCGGAACACTGAAGCTTTCTTT. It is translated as CASSLGGRNTEAFF.

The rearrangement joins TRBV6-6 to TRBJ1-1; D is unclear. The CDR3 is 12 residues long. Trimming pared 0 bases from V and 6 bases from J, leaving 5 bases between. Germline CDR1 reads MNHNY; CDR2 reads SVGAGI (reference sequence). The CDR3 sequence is CASSYSRPEAFF. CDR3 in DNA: TGTGCCAGCAGTTACTCGCGTCCTGAAGCTTTCTTT.

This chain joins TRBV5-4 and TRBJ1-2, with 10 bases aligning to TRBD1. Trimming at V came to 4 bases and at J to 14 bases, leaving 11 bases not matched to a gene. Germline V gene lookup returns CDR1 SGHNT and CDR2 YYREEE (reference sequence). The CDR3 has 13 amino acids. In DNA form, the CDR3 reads TGTGCCAGCAGCCTCGACAGGGGGCGATCAGTTACCTTC. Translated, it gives CASSLDRGRSVTF.

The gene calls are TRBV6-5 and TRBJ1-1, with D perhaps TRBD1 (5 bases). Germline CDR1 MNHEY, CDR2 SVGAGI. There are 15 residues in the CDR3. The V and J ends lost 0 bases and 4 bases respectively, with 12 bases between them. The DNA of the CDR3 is TGTGCCAGCAGTTACTCGAATGGGGGGACCACTGAAGCTTTCTTT. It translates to CASSYSNGGTTEAFF.

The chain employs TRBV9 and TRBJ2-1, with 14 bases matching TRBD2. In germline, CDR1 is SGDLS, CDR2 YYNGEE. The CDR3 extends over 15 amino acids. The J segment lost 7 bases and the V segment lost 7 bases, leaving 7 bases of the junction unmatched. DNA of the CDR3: TGTGCCAGCGGGCCCGGGACTAGCGGGAGAAATGAGCAGTTCTTC. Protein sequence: CASGPGTSGRNEQFF.

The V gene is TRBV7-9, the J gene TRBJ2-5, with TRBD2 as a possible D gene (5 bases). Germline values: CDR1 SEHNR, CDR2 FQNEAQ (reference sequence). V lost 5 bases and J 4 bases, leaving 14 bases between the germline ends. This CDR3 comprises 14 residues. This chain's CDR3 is CASSPDSGVETQYF. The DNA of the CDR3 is TGTGCCAGCAGCCCTGACTCCGGGGTAGAGACCCAGTACTTC.

CDR3 loop: CASSKSLAGLETQYF. The CDR3 DNA reads as TGTGCCAGCAGCAAGAGTCTAGCGGGACTGGAGACCCAGTACTTC. The chain couples TRBV3-1 (or the pseudogene TRBV3-2) to TRBJ2-5, with 9 nucleotides matching TRBD2. Trimming removed 5 bases from V and 5 bases from J; junction bases left unmatched: 9. The germline CDR1 and CDR2 sequences are LGHDT and YNNKEL (reference sequence). The CDR3 covers 15 residues.

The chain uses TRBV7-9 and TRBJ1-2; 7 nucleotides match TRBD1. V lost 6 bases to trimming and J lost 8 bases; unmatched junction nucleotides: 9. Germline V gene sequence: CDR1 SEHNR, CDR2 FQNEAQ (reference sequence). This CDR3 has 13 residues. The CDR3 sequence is CASSLTGTQGYTF. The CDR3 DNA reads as TGTGCCAGCAGTTTGACAGGGACACAAGGCTACACCTTC.

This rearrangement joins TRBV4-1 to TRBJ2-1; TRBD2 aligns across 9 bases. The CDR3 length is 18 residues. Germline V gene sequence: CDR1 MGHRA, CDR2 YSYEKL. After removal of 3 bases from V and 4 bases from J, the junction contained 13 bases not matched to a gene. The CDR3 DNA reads TGCGCCAGCAGCCAGGAGACCTTAGCGGGGGCTTCGTACAATGAGCAGTTCTTC. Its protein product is CASSQETLAGASYNEQFF.

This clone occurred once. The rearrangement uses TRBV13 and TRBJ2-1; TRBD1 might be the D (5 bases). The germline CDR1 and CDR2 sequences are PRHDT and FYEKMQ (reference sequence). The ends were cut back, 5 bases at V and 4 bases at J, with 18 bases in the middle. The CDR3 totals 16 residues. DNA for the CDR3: TGTGCCAGCAGCCCCCAGGGAATGGGTACTTACAATGAGCAGTTCTTC. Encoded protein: CASSPQGMGTYNEQFF.

DNA of the CDR3: TGTGCCAGCAGTTACGACAGGGGGCGTAATTCACCCCTCCACTTT. Translated, it gives CASSYDRGRNSPLHF. The J gene is TRBJ1-6, the V gene TRBV6-2 or TRBV6-3, with 10 bases fitting TRBD1. Germline V lookup: CDR1 MNHEY, CDR2 SVGEGT. Trimming cost V 2 bases and J 6 bases; bases outside gene matches: 1. The CDR3 runs to 15 residues.

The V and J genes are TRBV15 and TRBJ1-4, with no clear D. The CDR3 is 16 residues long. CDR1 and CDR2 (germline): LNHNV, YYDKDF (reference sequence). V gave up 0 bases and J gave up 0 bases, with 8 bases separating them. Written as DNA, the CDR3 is TGTGCCACCAGCAGAGATTCGGGTTCAACTAATGAAAAACTGTTTTTT. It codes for CATSRDSGSTNEKLFF.

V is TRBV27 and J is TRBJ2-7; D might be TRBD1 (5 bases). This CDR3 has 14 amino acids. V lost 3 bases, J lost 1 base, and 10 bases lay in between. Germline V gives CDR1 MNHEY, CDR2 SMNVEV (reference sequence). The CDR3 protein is CASSFAGISYEQYF. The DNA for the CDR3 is TGTGCCAGCAGTTTTGCAGGGATATCCTACGAGCAGTACTTC.

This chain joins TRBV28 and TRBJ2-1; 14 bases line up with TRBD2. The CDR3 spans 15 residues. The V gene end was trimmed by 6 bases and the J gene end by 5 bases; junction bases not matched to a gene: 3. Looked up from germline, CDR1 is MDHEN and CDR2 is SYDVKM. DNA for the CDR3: TGTGCCAGCAGAAGACTAGCGGGAGGGCACAATGAGCAGTTCTTC. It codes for CASRRLAGGHNEQFF. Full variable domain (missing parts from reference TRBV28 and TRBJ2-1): DVKVTQSSRYLVKRTGEKVFLECVQDMDHENMFWYRQDPGLGLRLIYFSYDVKMKEKGDIPEGYSVSREKKERFSLILESASTNQTSMYLCASRRLAGGHNEQFFGPGTRLTVL.

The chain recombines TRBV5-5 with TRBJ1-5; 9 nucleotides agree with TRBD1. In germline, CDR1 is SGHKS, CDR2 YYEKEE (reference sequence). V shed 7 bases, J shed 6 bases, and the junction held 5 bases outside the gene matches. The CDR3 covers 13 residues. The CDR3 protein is CASSSDRGQPQHF. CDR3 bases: TGTGCCAGCTCCTCGGACAGGGGTCAGCCCCAGCATTTT.

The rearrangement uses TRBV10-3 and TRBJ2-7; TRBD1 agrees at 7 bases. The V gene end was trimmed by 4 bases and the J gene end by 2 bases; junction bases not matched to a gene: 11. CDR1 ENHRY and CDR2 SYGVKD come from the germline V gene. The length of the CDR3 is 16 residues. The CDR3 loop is CAISVWDSATTYEQYF. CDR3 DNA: TGTGCCATCAGTGTATGGGACAGCGCCACGACCTACGAGCAGTACTTC.

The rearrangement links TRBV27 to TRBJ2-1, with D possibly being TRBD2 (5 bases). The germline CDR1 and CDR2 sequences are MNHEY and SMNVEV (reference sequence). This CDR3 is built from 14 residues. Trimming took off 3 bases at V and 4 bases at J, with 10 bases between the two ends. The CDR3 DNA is TGTGCCAGCAGTTTGGAGGACTCTTACAATGAGCAGTTCTTC. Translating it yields CASSLEDSYNEQFF.

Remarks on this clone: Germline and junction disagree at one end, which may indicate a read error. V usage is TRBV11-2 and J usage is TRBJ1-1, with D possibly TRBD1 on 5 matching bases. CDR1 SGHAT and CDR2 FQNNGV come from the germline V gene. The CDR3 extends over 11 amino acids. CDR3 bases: TGTGCCAGCAGCTTCAAGGACAATCGTTTTTTT. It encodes CASSFKDNRFF. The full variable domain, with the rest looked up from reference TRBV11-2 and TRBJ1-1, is EAGVAQSPRYKIIEKRQSVAFWCNPISGHATLYWYQQILGQGPKLLIQFQNNGVVDDSQLPKDRFSAERLKGVDSTLKIQPAKLEDSAVYLCASSFKDNRFFGQGTRLTVV.

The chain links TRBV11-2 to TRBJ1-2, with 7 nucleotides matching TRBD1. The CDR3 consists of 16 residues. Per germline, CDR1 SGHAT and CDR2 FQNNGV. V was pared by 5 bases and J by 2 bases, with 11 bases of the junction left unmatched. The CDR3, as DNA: TGTGCCAGCAGCCGACAGGGAACAGCAGACAACTATGGCTACACCTTC. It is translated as CASSRQGTADNYGYTF.

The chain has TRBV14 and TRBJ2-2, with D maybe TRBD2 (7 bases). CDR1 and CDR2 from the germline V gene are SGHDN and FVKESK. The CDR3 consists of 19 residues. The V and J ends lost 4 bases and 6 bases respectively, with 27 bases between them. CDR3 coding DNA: TGTGCCAGCAGCCCGCAAGGGGGTGAAGCGTCGCGGGAGCCCGGGGAGCTGTTTTTT. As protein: CASSPQGGEASREPGELFF.

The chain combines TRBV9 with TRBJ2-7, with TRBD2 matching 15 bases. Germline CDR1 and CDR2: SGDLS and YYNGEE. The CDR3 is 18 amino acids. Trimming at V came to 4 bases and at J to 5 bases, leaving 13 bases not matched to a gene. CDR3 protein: CASSLGLAGGRFPDEQYF. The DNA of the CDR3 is TGTGCCAGCAGCCTAGGACTAGCGGGAGGGAGGTTTCCCGACGAGCAGTACTTC.

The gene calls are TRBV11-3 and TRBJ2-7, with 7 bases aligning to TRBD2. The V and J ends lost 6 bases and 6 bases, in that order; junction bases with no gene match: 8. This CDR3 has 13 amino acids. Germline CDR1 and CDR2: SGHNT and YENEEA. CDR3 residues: CASSFAGGIEQYF. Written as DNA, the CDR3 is TGTGCCAGCAGTTTTGCCGGGGGGATCGAGCAGTACTTC.

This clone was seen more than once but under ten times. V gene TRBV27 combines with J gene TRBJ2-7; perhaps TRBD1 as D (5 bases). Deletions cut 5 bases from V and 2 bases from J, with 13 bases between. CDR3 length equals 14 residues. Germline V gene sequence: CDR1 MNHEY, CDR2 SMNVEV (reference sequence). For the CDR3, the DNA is TGTGCCAGCAGTATCGGGCAGGGAACCTACGAGCAGTACTTC. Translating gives CASSIGQGTYEQYF.

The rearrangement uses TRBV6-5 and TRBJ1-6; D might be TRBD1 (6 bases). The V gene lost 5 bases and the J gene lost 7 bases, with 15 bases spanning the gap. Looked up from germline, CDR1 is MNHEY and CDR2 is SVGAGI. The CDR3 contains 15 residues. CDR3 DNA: TGTGCCAGCAGTCAACAGGGAAGGGGCAATTCACCCCTCCACTTT. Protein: CASSQQGRGNSPLHF.

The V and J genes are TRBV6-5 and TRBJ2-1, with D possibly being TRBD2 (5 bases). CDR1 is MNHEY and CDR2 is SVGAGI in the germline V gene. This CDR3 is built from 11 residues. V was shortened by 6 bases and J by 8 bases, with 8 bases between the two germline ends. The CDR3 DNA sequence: TGTGCCAGCAGCACGAGGGATGAGCAGTTCTTC. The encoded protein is CASSTRDEQFF.

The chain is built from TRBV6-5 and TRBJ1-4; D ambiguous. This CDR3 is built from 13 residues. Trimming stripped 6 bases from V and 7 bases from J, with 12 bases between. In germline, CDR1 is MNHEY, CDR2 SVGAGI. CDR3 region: CASSLDGVEKLFF. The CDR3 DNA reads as TGTGCCAGCAGCTTGGACGGGGTTGAAAAACTGTTTTTT.